Each of the 20 T cell receptor beta chains below was sequenced from the same sample in a study of T cell responses to AZD1222 COVID-19 vaccine. Method: immunoSEQ multiplex PCR; TCRdb's copy keeps in-frame clones and lacks some. The sample holds 100,000 to 150,000 clones, around 90% seen once. This sample comprised peripheral blood, obtained on day 0 of AZD1222 vaccination. Source of these receptors: an adult in good health.

The chain joins TRBV28 to TRBJ1-2, with 11 bases lining up with TRBD1. The J segment lost 4 bases and the V segment lost 9 bases, leaving 1 base of the junction unmatched. The length of the CDR3 is 12 residues. Germline CDR1 and CDR2: MDHEN and SYDVKM. The CDR3 sequence: CASGQGAYGYTF. In nucleotides, the CDR3 is TGTGCCAGTGGACAGGGGGCCTATGGCTACACCTTC.

This sequence joins TRBV5-6 and TRBJ2-2; weak D call: TRBD1 (5 bases). V was shortened by 4 bases and J by 4 bases, with 17 bases between the two germline ends. This CDR3 region has 16 residues. Germline V gene data show CDR1 as SGHDT and CDR2 as YYEEEE. The CDR3 protein is CASSRKETELTGELFF. CDR3 coding DNA: TGTGCCAGCAGCCGGAAGGAGACAGAGCTCACCGGGGAGCTGTTTTTT.

V usage is TRBV28 and J usage is TRBJ2-6, with 7 bases that match TRBD1. The CDR3 has 17 amino acids. J lost 0 bases, V lost 6 bases, and 8 bases had no gene match. CDR1 is MDHEN, CDR2 SYDVKM, per germline. The CDR3 loop is CASRPPTGLSGANVLTF. The CDR3 nucleotides read TGTGCCAGCAGACCCCCGACAGGGCTCTCTGGGGCCAACGTCCTGACTTTC.

V usage is TRBV15 and J usage is TRBJ2-1, with TRBD2 matching 7 bases. The CDR3 runs 15 residues. Trimming took 0 bases from V and 4 from J; bases not matched to a gene: 3. Germline values: CDR1 LNHNV, CDR2 YYDKDF (reference sequence). CDR3 loop: CATSRDRGDYNEQFF. The CDR3 DNA is TGTGCCACCAGCAGAGATCGGGGGGATTACAATGAGCAGTTCTTC.

The V call is TRBV14, the J call TRBJ1-4; D perhaps matches TRBD1 (5 bases). The CDR3 extends over 16 amino acids. CDR1 is SGHDN and CDR2 is FVKESK in the germline V gene. Trimming shortened V by 5 bases and J by 10 bases, and 23 bases separated the two germline ends. This CDR3 is CASSAQSGQGVGKLFF. For the CDR3, the DNA is TGTGCCAGCAGCGCACAGTCGGGCCAGGGTGTAGGAAAACTGTTTTTT.

The CDR3 protein is CATSGTSGRVNTGELFF. The CDR3 region has the DNA TGTGCCACCAGCGGGACTAGCGGGAGAGTAAACACCGGGGAGCTGTTTTTT. The rearrangement joins TRBV15 to TRBJ2-2; 14 bases are a match to TRBD2. The junction had 4 bases not matched to a gene; V was cut back by 5 bases and J by 2 bases. Germline V gene lookup returns CDR1 LNHNV and CDR2 YYDKDF (reference sequence). The CDR3 is 17 amino acids.

The rearrangement uses TRBV7-2 and TRBJ2-7, with D perhaps matching TRBD1 or TRBD2 (5 bases each). The CDR3 has 15 amino acids. V lost 0 bases, J lost 0 bases, and 9 bases lay in between. Per the germline V gene, CDR1 is SGHTA and CDR2 is FQGNSA. DNA of the CDR3: TGTGCCAGCAGCTTAGCCGGGACGGACTCCTACGAGCAGTACTTC. Translating gives CASSLAGTDSYEQYF.

The rearrangement uses TRBV5-3 and TRBJ2-1; D possibly corresponds to TRBD1 (6 bases). TRBV5-3 is labeled an ORF, and its function is uncertain. The germline V and J ends were trimmed by 0 bases and 4 bases, with 14 bases remaining between them. This CDR3 comprises 16 residues. Written as DNA, the CDR3 is TGTGCCAGAAGCTTGGGGGACCCTCAGGGGTACAATGAGCAGTTCTTC. The encoded protein is CARSLGDPQGYNEQFF.

The chain recombines TRBV14 with TRBJ2-1; tentatively, D is TRBD2 (6 bases). Trimming took 5 bases from V and 6 from J, leaving 20 bases between them. CDR1 SGHDN and CDR2 FVKESK come from the germline V gene. The CDR3 runs to 16 residues. The CDR3 DNA reads TGTGCCAGCAGCATCGGACTAACAAAGGGACTCAATGAGCAGTTCTTC. Its translation is CASSIGLTKGLNEQFF.

This rearrangement joins TRBV5-1 to TRBJ2-5; TRBD1 agrees at 9 bases. The CDR3 extends over 16 amino acids. Trimming cost V 5 bases and J 5 bases; bases outside gene matches: 13. Looked up from germline, CDR1 is SGHRS and CDR2 is YFSETQ. The CDR3 reads CASRLNPGQGAETQYF. The CDR3 DNA reads TGCGCCAGCAGGCTGAATCCGGGACAGGGCGCGGAGACCCAGTACTTC. Filled out from reference TRBV5-1 and TRBJ2-5, the complete variable domain reads KAGVTQTPRYLIKTRGQQVTLSCSPISGHRSVSWYQQTPGQGLQFLFEYFSETQRNKGNFPGRFSGRQFSNSRSEMNVSTLELGDSALYLCASRLNPGQGAETQYFGPGTRLLVL.

V and J are TRBV30 and TRBJ2-2; a possible D gene is TRBD1 (5 bases). The V end was cut by 0 bases, the J end by 8 bases, with 10 bases between. CDR1 and CDR2 from the germline V gene are GTSNPN and SVGIG (reference sequence). The length of the CDR3 is 13 residues. Here the CDR3 reads CAWSVDSSGELFF. The CDR3 bases are TGTGCCTGGAGTGTAGACAGTTCGGGGGAGCTGTTTTTT.

The V gene is TRBV5-1, the J gene TRBJ2-5; 9 bases align to TRBD1. V lost 4 bases to trimming and J lost 4 bases; unmatched junction nucleotides: 11. Per the germline V gene, CDR1 is SGHRS and CDR2 is YFSETQ. The CDR3 is 16 amino acids. The CDR3 DNA follows: TGCGCCAGCAGCCCTGATGGGACAGGGCAAGGAGAGACCCAGTACTTC. Translating it yields CASSPDGTGQGETQYF.

The chain carries TRBV7-9 and TRBJ2-1; 10 bases match TRBD1. Germline CDR1 reads SEHNR; CDR2 reads FQNEAQ (reference sequence). Trimming cost V 1 base and J 2 bases; bases outside gene matches: 5. This CDR3 has 17 amino acids. DNA of the CDR3: TGTGCCAGCAGCTTAGGATTGGGACAGGGGACCTACAATGAGCAGTTCTTC. Residues: CASSLGLGQGTYNEQFF.

This chain connects TRBV6-5 to TRBJ2-1; 7 nucleotides agree with TRBD2. V was pared by 6 bases and J by 9 bases, with 5 bases of the junction left unmatched. This CDR3 has 12 residues. CDR1 is MNHEY, CDR2 SVGAGI, per germline. CDR3 loop: CASSPRGVEQFF. The CDR3 nucleotides read TGTGCCAGCAGCCCCCGGGGGGTTGAGCAGTTCTTC.

This clone has only a few counts. The V and J genes are TRBV2 and TRBJ2-2; D possibly corresponds to TRBD2 (5 bases). V shed 2 bases and J shed 4 bases, with 11 bases lying between them. Germline CDR1 SNHLY, CDR2 FYNNEI. The CDR3 spans 15 residues. CDR3 sequence (DNA): TGTGCCAGCAGTGAACAGGCTCGGGGCACCGGGGAGCTGTTTTTT. It is translated as CASSEQARGTGELFF.

The chain is built from TRBV27 and TRBJ1-1; D is unresolved. Germline CDR1 is MNHEY and CDR2 is SMNVEV (reference sequence). The V end lost 8 bases, the J end lost 0 bases, and 10 bases lay between the germline ends. The CDR3 is made up of 13 amino acids. The CDR3 protein is CASRIGMNTEAFF. DNA of the CDR3: TGTGCCAGCCGCATTGGGATGAACACTGAAGCTTTCTTT.

As regards this clone: One end of the junction is discordant with germline, which a read error may explain. The V gene is TRBV30, the J gene TRBJ1-4; 7 bases are a match to TRBD1. Per germline, CDR1 GTSNPN and CDR2 SVGIG (reference sequence). CDR3 length: 11 residues. CDR3 in DNA: TGTGCCTGGAGTACCGACAGGGCCCTCAATTTT. It specifies CAWSTDRALNF.

The chain joins TRBV18 to TRBJ1-5, with D unclear. CDR1 and CDR2 from the germline V gene are KGHSH and LQKENI. This CDR3 is built from 15 residues. V was clipped by 2 bases and J by 5 bases, with 13 bases between them. The CDR3, as DNA: TGTGCCAGCTCACCAGGTACGGGTTTCTATCAGCCCCAGCATTTT. Translation: CASSPGTGFYQPQHF.

The V and J genes are TRBV7-3 and TRBJ1-1; a weak D match, TRBD1 (5 bases). CDR3 size: 18 residues. V was shortened by 6 bases and J by 3 bases, with 26 bases between the two germline ends. Germline CDR1 and CDR2: SGHTA and FQGTGA. The CDR3 spells CASSMVASEGSVDTEAFF. The CDR3 DNA follows: TGTGCCAGCAGTATGGTCGCGAGCGAGGGGTCTGTGGACACTGAAGCTTTCTTT. Full variable domain (remainder filled in from reference TRBV7-3 and TRBJ1-1): GAGVSQTPSNKVTEKGKYVELRCDPISGHTALYWYRQSLGQGPEFLIYFQGTGAADDSGLPNDRFFAVRPEGSVSTLKIQRTERGDSAVYLCASSMVASEGSVDTEAFFGQGTRLTVV.

The chain carries TRBV3-1 (or the pseudogene TRBV3-2) and TRBJ1-6; no definite D call. Germline V lookup: CDR1 LGHDT, CDR2 YNNKEL (reference sequence). V shed 2 bases and J shed 0 bases, with 8 bases lying between them. The CDR3 is 16 amino acids. As DNA, the CDR3 is TGTGCCAGCAGCCAAAGGCCAAGCTCCTATAATTCACCCCTCCACTTT. It translates to CASSQRPSSYNSPLHF.